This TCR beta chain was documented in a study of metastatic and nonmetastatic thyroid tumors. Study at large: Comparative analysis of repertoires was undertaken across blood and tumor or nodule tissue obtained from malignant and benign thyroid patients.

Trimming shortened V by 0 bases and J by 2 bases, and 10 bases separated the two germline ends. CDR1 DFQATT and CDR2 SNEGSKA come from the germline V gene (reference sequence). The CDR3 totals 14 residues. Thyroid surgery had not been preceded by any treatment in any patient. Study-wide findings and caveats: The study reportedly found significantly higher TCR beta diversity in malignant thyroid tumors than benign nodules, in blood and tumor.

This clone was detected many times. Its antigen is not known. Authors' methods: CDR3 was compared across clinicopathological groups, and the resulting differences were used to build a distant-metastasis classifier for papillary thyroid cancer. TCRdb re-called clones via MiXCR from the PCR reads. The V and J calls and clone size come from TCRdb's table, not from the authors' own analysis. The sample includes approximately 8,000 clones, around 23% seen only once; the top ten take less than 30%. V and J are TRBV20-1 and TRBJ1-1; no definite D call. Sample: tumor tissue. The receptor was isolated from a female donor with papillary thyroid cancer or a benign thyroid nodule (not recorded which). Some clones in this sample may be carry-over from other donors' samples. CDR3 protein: CSARESQRNTEAFF. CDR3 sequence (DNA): TGCAGTGCTAGAGAAAGTCAGAGAAACACTGAAGCTTTCTTT.